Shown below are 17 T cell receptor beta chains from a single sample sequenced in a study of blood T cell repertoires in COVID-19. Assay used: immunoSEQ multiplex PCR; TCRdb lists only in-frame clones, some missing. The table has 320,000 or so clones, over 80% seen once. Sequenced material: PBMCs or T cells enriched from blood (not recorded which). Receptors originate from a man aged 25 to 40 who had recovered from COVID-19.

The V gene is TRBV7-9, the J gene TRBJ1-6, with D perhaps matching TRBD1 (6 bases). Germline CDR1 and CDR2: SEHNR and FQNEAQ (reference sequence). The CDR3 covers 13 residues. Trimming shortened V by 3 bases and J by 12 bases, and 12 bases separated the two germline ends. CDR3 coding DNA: TGTGCCAGCAGCTTCGGCAACAGGGAACCCCTCCACTTT. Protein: CASSFGNREPLHF.

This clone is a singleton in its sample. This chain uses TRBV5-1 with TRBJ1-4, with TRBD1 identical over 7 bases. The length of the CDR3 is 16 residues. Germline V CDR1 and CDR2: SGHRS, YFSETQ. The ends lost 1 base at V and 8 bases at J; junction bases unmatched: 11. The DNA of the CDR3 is TGCGCCAGCAGCTTGAAGGCCGAGGGGGCTGGGGAAAAACTGTTTTTT. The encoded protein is CASSLKAEGAGEKLFF.

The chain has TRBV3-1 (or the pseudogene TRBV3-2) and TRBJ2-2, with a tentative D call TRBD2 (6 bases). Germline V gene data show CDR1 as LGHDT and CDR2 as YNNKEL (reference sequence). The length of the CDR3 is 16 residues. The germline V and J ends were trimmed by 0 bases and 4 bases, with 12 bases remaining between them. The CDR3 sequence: CASSQDGRGFTGELFF. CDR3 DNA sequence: TGTGCCAGCAGCCAAGATGGGCGGGGATTCACCGGGGAGCTGTTTTTT.

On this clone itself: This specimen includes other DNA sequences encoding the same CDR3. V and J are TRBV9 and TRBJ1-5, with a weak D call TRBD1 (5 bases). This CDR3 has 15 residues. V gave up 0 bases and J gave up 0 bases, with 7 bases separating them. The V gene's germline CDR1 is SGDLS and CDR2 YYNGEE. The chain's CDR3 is CASSVGGYSNQPQHF. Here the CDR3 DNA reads TGTGCCAGCAGCGTAGGGGGCTATAGCAATCAGCCCCAGCATTTT.

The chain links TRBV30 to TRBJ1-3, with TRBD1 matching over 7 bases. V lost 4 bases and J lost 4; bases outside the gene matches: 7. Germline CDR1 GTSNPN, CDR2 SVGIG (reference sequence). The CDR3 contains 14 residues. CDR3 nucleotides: TGTGCCTGGAAAGACAGGGTTGAAGGAAACACCATATATTTT. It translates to CAWKDRVEGNTIYF. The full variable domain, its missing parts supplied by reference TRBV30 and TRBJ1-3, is SQTIHQWPATLVQPVGSPLSLECTVEGTSNPNLYWYRQAAGRGLQLLFYSVGIGQISSEVPQNLSASRPQDRQFILSSKKLLLSDSGFYLCAWKDRVEGNTIYFGEGSWLTVV.

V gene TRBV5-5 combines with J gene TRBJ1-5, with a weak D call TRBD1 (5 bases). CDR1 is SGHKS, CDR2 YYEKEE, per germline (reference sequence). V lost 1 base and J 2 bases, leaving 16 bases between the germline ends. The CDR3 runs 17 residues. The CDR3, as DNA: TGTGCCAGCAGCTTGAAATCCGGGGGTTTGGGCAATCAGCCCCAGCATTTT. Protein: CASSLKSGGLGNQPQHF. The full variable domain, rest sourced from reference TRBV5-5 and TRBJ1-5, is DAGVTQSPTHLIKTRGQQVTLRCSPISGHKSVSWYQQVLGQGPQFIFQYYEKEERGRGNFPDRFSARQFPNYSSELNVNALLLGDSALYLCASSLKSGGLGNQPQHFGDGTRLSIL.

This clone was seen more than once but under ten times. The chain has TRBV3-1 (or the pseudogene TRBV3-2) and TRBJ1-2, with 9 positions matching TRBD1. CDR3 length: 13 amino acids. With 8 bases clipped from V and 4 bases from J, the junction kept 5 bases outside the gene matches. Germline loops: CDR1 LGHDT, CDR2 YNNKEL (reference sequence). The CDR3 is CASGDRVTYGYTF. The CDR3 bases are TGTGCCAGCGGGGACAGGGTGACCTATGGCTACACCTTC.

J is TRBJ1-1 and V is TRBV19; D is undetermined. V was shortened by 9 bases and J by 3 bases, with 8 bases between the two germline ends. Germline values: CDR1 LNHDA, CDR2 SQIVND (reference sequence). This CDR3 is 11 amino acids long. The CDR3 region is CASRWYTEAFF. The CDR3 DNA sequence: TGTGCCAGCCGGTGGTACACTGAAGCTTTCTTT.

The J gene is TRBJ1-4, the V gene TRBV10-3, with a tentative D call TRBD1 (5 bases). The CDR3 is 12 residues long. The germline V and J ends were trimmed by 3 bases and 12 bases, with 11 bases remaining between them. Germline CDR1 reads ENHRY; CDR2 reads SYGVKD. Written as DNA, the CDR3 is TGTGCCATCAGTGATTATGACAGTGAACTGTTTTTT. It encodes CAISDYDSELFF.

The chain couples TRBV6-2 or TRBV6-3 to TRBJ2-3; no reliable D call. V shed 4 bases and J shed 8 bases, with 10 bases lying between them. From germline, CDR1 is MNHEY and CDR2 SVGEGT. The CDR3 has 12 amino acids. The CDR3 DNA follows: TGTGCCAGCAGTTCCCGGCAGGCTACGCAGTATTTT. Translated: CASSSRQATQYF.

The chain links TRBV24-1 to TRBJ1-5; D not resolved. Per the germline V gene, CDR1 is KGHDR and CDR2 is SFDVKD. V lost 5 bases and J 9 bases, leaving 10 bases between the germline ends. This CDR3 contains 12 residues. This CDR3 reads CATSGASGPQHF. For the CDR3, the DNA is TGTGCCACCAGTGGAGCCTCCGGGCCCCAGCATTTT.

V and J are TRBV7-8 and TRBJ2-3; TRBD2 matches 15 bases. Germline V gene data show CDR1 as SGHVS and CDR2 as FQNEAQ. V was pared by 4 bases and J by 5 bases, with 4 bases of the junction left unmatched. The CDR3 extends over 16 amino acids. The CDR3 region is CASSYRTSGGVDTQYF. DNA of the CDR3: TGTGCCAGCAGCTATAGGACTAGCGGGGGGGTAGATACGCAGTATTTT.

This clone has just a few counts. CDR3 sequence: CATSDVGQGSTDTQYF. CDR3 DNA: TGTGCCACCAGTGATGTGGGACAGGGGAGCACAGATACGCAGTATTTT. The V gene is TRBV24-1, the J gene TRBJ2-3, with 10 nucleotides matching TRBD1. V was pared by 3 bases and J by 0 bases, with 2 bases of the junction left unmatched. Per germline, CDR1 KGHDR and CDR2 SFDVKD. This CDR3 has 16 amino acids.

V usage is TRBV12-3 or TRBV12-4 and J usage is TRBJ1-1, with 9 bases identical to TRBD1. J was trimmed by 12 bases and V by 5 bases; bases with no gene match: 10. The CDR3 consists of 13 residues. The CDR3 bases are TGTGCCAGCAGTCCGGGACAGGGACGAGAACCTTTCTTT. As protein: CASSPGQGREPFF.

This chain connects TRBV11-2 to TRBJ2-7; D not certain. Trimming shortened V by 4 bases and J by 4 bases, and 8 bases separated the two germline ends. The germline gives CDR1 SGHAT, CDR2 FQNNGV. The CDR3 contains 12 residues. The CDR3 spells CASSSYPYEQYF. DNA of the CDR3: TGTGCCAGCAGCTCCTATCCATACGAGCAGTACTTC. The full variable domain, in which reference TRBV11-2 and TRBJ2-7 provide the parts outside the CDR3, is EAGVAQSPRYKIIEKRQSVAFWCNPISGHATLYWYQQILGQGPKLLIQFQNNGVVDDSQLPKDRFSAERLKGVDSTLKIQPAKLEDSAVYLCASSSYPYEQYFGPGTRLTVT.

CDR3 in amino acids: CASTTDRVGTEAFF. DNA of the CDR3: TGTGCCAGCACTACCGACAGGGTAGGCACTGAAGCTTTCTTT. The rearrangement links TRBV28 to TRBJ1-1; 7 positions match TRBD1. The germline V gene encodes CDR1 MDHEN and CDR2 SYDVKM. The V and J ends lost 7 bases and 4 bases, in that order; junction bases with no gene match: 9. CDR3 length: 14 amino acids.

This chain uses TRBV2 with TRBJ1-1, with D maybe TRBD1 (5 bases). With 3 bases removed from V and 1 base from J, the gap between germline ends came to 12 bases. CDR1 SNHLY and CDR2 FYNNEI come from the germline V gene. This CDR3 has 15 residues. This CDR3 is CASSEARTQNTEAFF. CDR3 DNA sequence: TGTGCCAGCAGTGAGGCGAGGACACAGAACACTGAAGCTTTCTTT.